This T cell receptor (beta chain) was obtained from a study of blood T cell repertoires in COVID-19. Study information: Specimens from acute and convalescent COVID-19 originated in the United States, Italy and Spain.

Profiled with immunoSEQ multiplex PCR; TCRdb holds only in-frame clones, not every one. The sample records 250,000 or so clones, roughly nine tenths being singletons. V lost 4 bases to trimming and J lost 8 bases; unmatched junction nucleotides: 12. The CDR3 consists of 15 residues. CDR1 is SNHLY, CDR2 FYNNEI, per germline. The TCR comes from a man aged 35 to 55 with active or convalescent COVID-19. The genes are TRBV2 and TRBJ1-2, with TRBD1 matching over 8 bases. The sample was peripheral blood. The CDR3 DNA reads TGTGCCAGCAGTGCACGCGCTTGGACAGGGCCCGGCTACACCTTC. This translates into CASSARAWTGPGYTF. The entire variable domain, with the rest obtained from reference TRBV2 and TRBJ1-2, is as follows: EPEVTQTPSHQVTQMGQEVILRCVPISNHLYFYWYRQILGQKVEFLVSFYNNEISEKSEIFDDQFSVERPDGSNFTLKIRSTKLEDSAMYFCASSARAWTGPGYTFGSGTRLTVV.